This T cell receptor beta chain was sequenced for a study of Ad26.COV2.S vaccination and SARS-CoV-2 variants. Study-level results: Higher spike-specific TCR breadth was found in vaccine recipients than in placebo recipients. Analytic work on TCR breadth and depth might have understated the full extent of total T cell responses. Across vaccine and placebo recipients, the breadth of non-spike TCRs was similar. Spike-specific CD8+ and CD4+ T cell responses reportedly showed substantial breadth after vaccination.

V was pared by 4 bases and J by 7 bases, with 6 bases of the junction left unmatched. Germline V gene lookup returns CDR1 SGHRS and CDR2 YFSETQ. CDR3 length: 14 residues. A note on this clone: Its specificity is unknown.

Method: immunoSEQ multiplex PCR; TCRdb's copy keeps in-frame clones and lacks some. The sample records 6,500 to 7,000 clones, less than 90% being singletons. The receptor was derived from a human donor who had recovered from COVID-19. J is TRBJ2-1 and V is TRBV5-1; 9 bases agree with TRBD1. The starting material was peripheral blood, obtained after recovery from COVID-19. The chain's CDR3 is CASSTQGADNEQFF. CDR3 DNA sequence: TGCGCCAGCAGCACACAGGGGGCTGATAATGAGCAGTTCTTC.